In this sample, the clone carrying this TCR beta chain turned up many times. Antigen specificity is unknown. This sample is part of a study of shared clonotypes between healthy human individuals. Study conclusions and caveats: Relative to clonotypes present in all four donors, those not shared had lower generation probabilities.

Original analysis: Filtering differed for immunoSEQ, which gave only junction sequences without quality scores. Method: immunoSEQ multiplex PCR; TCRdb's copy keeps in-frame clones and lacks some. V, J and clone size were drawn from that table, and D and trimming were deduced from the DNA. The sample has about 1.1 million clones, more than 75% seen once; the top ten hold 0.52%. The donors were all Caucasian adults (living in Nashville, Tennessee). Investigators divided CD4+ cells into CD45RA+ naive and CD45RA-negative memory subsets. Sequenced: memory CD4+ T cells from PBMCs. Specified subset: CD45RA-negative fraction. This TCR was sampled from a man younger than 30 in good health. Some clones in this sample may be carry-over from other donors' samples.

CDR3 sequence (DNA): TGTGCCAGCAGTCCCGACGTAGCGGGAACGCAGTTCTTC. Translation: CASSPDVAGTQFF. The chain employs TRBV27 and TRBJ2-1, with 8 positions matching TRBD2. CDR3 length equals 13 residues. The V gene end was trimmed by 5 bases and the J gene end by 12 bases; junction bases not matched to a gene: 9. Germline V gives CDR1 MNHEY, CDR2 SMNVEV (reference sequence).